This T cell receptor beta chain was documented in a study of metastatic and nonmetastatic thyroid tumors. Trimming removed 0 bases from V and 4 bases from J, with 12 bases in between. CDR3 size: 15 residues. Per the germline V gene, CDR1 is SGHRS and CDR2 is YFSETQ. The sample holds many counts of this clone. TCRdb re-analyzed the PCR reads through MiXCR. Here the sample spans around 12,000 clones, around 10% being singletons. There were no patients who had received any treatment before thyroid surgery. This TCR came from a female donor with papillary thyroid cancer or a benign thyroid nodule (not recorded which). Some clones in this sample may be carry-over from other donors' samples. The sample taken for sequencing was blood. The genes are TRBV5-1 and TRBJ2-3; perhaps TRBD1 as D (6 bases). The CDR3 loop reads CASSLVGQGPDTQYF. CDR3 bases: TGCGCCAGCAGCTTGGTCGGTCAGGGGCCAGATACGCAGTATTTT.